What follows are 22 T cell receptor beta chains derived from one specimen sequenced in a study of blood T cell repertoires in COVID-19. Clones were read by immunoSEQ multiplex PCR, and TCRdb kept only the in-frame ones, dropping some. This sample has approximately 85,000 clones, with roughly 87% found just once. The specimen was peripheral blood. These receptors all stem from a woman in her forties or fifties with active or convalescent COVID-19.

The chain has TRBV29-1 and TRBJ1-5; TRBD1 might be the D (6 bases). CDR1 SQVTM and CDR2 ANQGSEA come from the germline V gene. This CDR3 is 14 amino acids long. V lost 5 bases to trimming and J lost 3 bases, with 14 bases between them. CDR3 loop: CSVFSGQPNQPQHF. CDR3 DNA sequence: TGCAGCGTTTTTTCCGGACAGCCCAATCAGCCCCAGCATTTT.

V and J are TRBV30 and TRBJ2-2; D not certain. There are 12 residues in the CDR3. Deletions cut 4 bases from V and 1 base from J, with 4 bases between. Per the germline V gene, CDR1 is GTSNPN and CDR2 is SVGIG (reference sequence). CDR3 coding DNA: TGTGCCTGGACAGGGAACACCGGGGAGCTGTTTTTT. It is translated as CAWTGNTGELFF.

The chain has TRBV11-3 and TRBJ1-2; no definite D call. Germline V gives CDR1 SGHNT, CDR2 YENEEA. The CDR3 runs to 12 residues. With 4 bases removed from V and 7 bases from J, the gap between germline ends came to 10 bases. CDR3 DNA sequence: TGTGCCAGCAGCTCGGACGGGGTTGGCTACACCTTC. Its protein product is CASSSDGVGYTF.

J is TRBJ1-2 and V is TRBV19, with a tentative D call TRBD1 (6 bases). The CDR3 is 14 amino acids. Trimming removed 6 bases at V and 7 bases at J, with 18 bases between. CDR1 is LNHDA and CDR2 is SQIVND in the germline V gene (reference sequence). The CDR3, as DNA: TGTGCCAGTAGCAATTACAGGCAGGGGTTTGGCTACACCTTC. It specifies CASSNYRQGFGYTF.

The rearrangement uses TRBV6-6 and TRBJ2-7; 9 bases line up with TRBD1. Germline-derived CDR1 and CDR2 are MNHNY and SVGAGI (reference sequence). This CDR3 is built from 15 residues. V dropped 3 bases and J dropped 5; count of bases not matched to a gene: 8. The CDR3 spells CASSYSGTGPHEQYF. The CDR3 DNA follows: TGTGCCAGCAGTTATTCCGGGACAGGGCCCCACGAGCAGTACTTC.

This clone was found a few times. V gene TRBV27 combines with J gene TRBJ2-5, with D unresolved. V lost 5 bases and J 4 bases, leaving 11 bases between the germline ends. Germline CDR1 and CDR2: MNHEY and SMNVEV (reference sequence). The CDR3 length is 13 residues. For the CDR3, the DNA is TGTGCCAGCAGTAACAACAAATTAGAGACCCAGTACTTC. Translated, it gives CASSNNKLETQYF.

Concerning this clone itself: Within the sample, other DNA sequences also encode this same CDR3. The chain uses TRBV10-3 and TRBJ1-1; D is undetermined. CDR1 is ENHRY, CDR2 SYGVKD, per germline. V lost 2 bases and J lost 0, with 7 bases in between. CDR3 size: 14 residues. CDR3 region: CAISEGSMNTEAFF. DNA for the CDR3: TGTGCCATCAGTGAGGGGAGCATGAACACTGAAGCTTTCTTT.

V is TRBV7-2 and J is TRBJ1-5; a possible D gene is TRBD1 (5 bases). Trimming took off 4 bases at V and 7 bases at J, with 11 bases between the two ends. In germline, CDR1 is SGHTA, CDR2 FQGNSA. This CDR3 has 13 amino acids. In nucleotides, the CDR3 is TGTGCCAGCAGCTCACGGCGGGGCCAGCCCCAGCATTTT. This codes for CASSSRRGQPQHF.

This clone was seen only once. The chain recombines TRBV9 with TRBJ1-1; D ambiguous. The V end was cut by 4 bases, the J end by 2 bases, with 9 bases between. The CDR3 length is 13 residues. Germline values: CDR1 SGDLS, CDR2 YYNGEE. CDR3: CASSPGLNTEAFF. CDR3 DNA: TGTGCCAGCAGCCCGGGTCTAAACACTGAAGCTTTCTTT.

The J gene is TRBJ2-2, the V gene TRBV5-1; D gene ambiguous. In germline, CDR1 is SGHRS, CDR2 YFSETQ. V lost 4 bases, J lost 7 bases, and 11 bases lay in between. CDR3 length equals 13 residues. The CDR3 is CASSIRNSGELFF. In nucleotides, the CDR3 is TGCGCCAGCAGCATACGAAATAGCGGGGAGCTGTTTTTT.

The chain carries TRBV6-6 and TRBJ1-2; D possibly corresponds to TRBD1 (6 bases). The CDR3 is 14 residues long. The germline V gene encodes CDR1 MNHNY and CDR2 SVGAGI (reference sequence). V was trimmed by 0 bases and J by 7 bases, leaving 12 bases between them. CDR3 sequence: CASSYSAGAGGYTF. In DNA form, the CDR3 reads TGTGCCAGCAGTTACTCCGCGGGGGCGGGTGGCTACACCTTC.

The rearrangement links TRBV30 to TRBJ2-1, with a weak D call TRBD2 (6 bases). Germline lookup yields CDR1 GTSNPN and CDR2 SVGIG (reference sequence). Trimming took 2 bases from V and 8 from J, leaving 10 bases between them. This CDR3 contains 12 residues. This CDR3 is CAWSRGGYEQFF. CDR3 in DNA: TGTGCCTGGAGTAGGGGAGGATATGAGCAGTTCTTC.

J is TRBJ1-3 and V is TRBV18; D remains unclear. The CDR3 has 17 amino acids. Germline V gene lookup returns CDR1 KGHSH and CDR2 LQKENI. V lost 0 bases and J lost 0, with 12 bases in between. CDR3 bases: TGTGCCAGCTCACCACCCGGTGGGCATCGCTCTGGAAACACCATATATTTT. Its protein is CASSPPGGHRSGNTIYF.

This chain joins TRBV5-1 and TRBJ2-7; possible D gene TRBD1, 5 bases. Germline-derived CDR1 and CDR2 are SGHRS and YFSETQ. With 4 bases removed from V and 5 bases from J, the gap between germline ends came to 10 bases. The CDR3 is 12 amino acids. CDR3 loop: CASSLDINEQYF. The DNA for the CDR3 is TGCGCCAGCAGCCTGGACATAAACGAGCAGTACTTC.

The chain joins TRBV29-1 to TRBJ1-1; D unclear. The germline V and J ends were trimmed by 4 bases and 0 bases, with 9 bases remaining between them. The CDR3 length is 13 residues. Germline assignment: CDR1 SQVTM and CDR2 ANQGSEA. The CDR3: CSVGLNMNTEAFF. The DNA of the CDR3 is TGCAGCGTTGGTTTGAACATGAACACTGAAGCTTTCTTT.

The rearrangement uses TRBV6-5 and TRBJ1-6; TRBD1 aligns across 10 bases. Germline CDR1 and CDR2: MNHEY and SVGAGI. With 6 bases clipped from V and 10 bases from J, the junction kept 9 bases outside the gene matches. The CDR3 extends over 15 amino acids. CDR3 sequence (DNA): TGTGCCAGCAGGCCAAAGACAGGGGGCGGATCACCCCTCCACTTT. Protein product: CASRPKTGGGSPLHF.

This chain uses TRBV5-5 with TRBJ2-7; TRBD1 is a possible D gene (6 bases). Germline V gene sequence: CDR1 SGHKS, CDR2 YYEKEE (reference sequence). V was pared by 0 bases and J by 3 bases, with 13 bases between. The CDR3 runs to 15 residues. DNA for the CDR3: TGTGCCAGCAGCTTGGACCACAGGGCTTACTACGAGCAGTACTTC. Translating it yields CASSLDHRAYYEQYF.

The J gene is TRBJ1-6, the V gene TRBV9, with unresolved D. CDR1 is SGDLS and CDR2 is YYNGEE in the germline V gene. CDR3 length equals 16 residues. With 4 bases removed from V and 10 bases from J, the gap between germline ends came to 21 bases. For the CDR3, the DNA is TGTGCCAGCAGCCCCCGATCGGGTGTGGGAGTATCACCCCTCCACTTT. This translates into CASSPRSGVGVSPLHF.

The rearrangement uses TRBV14 and TRBJ1-2; possibly TRBD1 for D (6 bases). V gave up 3 bases and J gave up 4 bases, with 6 bases separating them. This CDR3 region has 12 residues. The germline V gene has CDR1 SGHDN and CDR2 FVKESK. CDR3 bases: TGTGCCAGCAGCCAGGACAGCTATGGCTACACCTTC. It is translated as CASSQDSYGYTF.

The genes are TRBV3-1 (or the pseudogene TRBV3-2) and TRBJ1-1, with D unclear. The CDR3 is 15 residues long. Germline V gives CDR1 LGHDT, CDR2 YNNKEL (reference sequence). The V and J ends lost 1 base and 1 base respectively, with 10 bases between them. The CDR3 bases are TGTGCCAGCAGCCAAGGAACTTTGCAGAACACTGAAGCTTTCTTT. Encoded protein: CASSQGTLQNTEAFF.

V is TRBV5-8 and J is TRBJ1-2; no clear D gene. The V end was cut by 3 bases, the J end by 3 bases, with 15 bases between. Per germline, CDR1 SGHTS and CDR2 YDEGEE. The CDR3 extends over 15 amino acids. The CDR3 sequence is CASSSSGWAHYGYTF. In DNA, the CDR3 is TGTGCCAGCAGCTCCTCCGGCTGGGCGCACTATGGCTACACCTTC.

This chain joins TRBV2 and TRBJ1-4; D ambiguous. The germline V gene encodes CDR1 SNHLY and CDR2 FYNNEI. Trimming took off 3 bases at V and 10 bases at J, with 12 bases between the two ends. CDR3 length equals 13 residues. The DNA of the CDR3 is TGTGCCAGCAGTGATGCCCCTTCGGGAAAACTGTTTTTT. Encoded protein: CASSDAPSGKLFF. Variable domain in full (rest from reference TRBV2 and TRBJ1-4): EPEVTQTPSHQVTQMGQEVILRCVPISNHLYFYWYRQILGQKVEFLVSFYNNEISEKSEIFDDQFSVERPDGSNFTLKIRSTKLEDSAMYFCASSDAPSGKLFFGSGTQLSVL.